The T cell receptor (beta chain) described here comes from a study of monozygotic twins with inflammatory bowel disease. Isolation of total RNA was performed on whole blood, with no prior T cell sorting. TCRdb derives one entry per CDR3 protein from the 5' RACE reads, leaving out DNA. The sample totals some 330,000 distinct CDR3 sequences. The CDR3 runs to 18 residues. In germline, CDR1 is DFQATT, CDR2 SNEGSKA (reference sequence). General study points: A reduction in TCRbeta diversity (inverse Simpson) was seen in IBD patients relative to healthy co-twins. Variability in patient repertoires may have come partly from differing immunosuppressive treatments.

As regards this clonotype: Its antigen remains unidentified.

Sample: blood. The chain joins TRBV20-1 to TRBJ2-3; TCRdb proposes TRBD2, but this gene call is untestable without DNA. The sequence came from a human donor with ulcerative colitis or Crohn's disease, or a healthy co-twin of an affected twin (not recorded which). The CDR3 loop reads CSAQTSDLLVLATDTQYF.